These 32 T cell receptor beta chains originate from one sample sequenced in a study of T cell responses to AZD1222 COVID-19 vaccine. The assay was immunoSEQ multiplex PCR, and TCRdb's table has in-frame clones only and misses some. The sample consists of around 110,000 clones, nearly 90% of them appearing once. The sample was peripheral blood, taken 28 days after the second AZD1222 dose. Receptors originate from an adult who received the AZD1222 COVID-19 vaccine.

The gene calls are TRBV5-1 and TRBJ1-6; tentative D call: TRBD1 (6 bases). Looked up from germline, CDR1 is SGHRS and CDR2 is YFSETQ. Trimming left V 3 bases short and J 0 bases short, with 19 bases between. CDR3 length: 19 residues. The CDR3 nucleotides read TGCGCCAGCAGCTCGGCCCAGGGGAATTGGGACTCCTATAATTCACCCCTCCACTTT. Amino acids: CASSSAQGNWDSYNSPLHF.

The count of this clone is one. CDR3 bases: TGTGCCAGCAGGGAAACAGGGGGCATCACAGATACGCAGTATTTT. Translated: CASRETGGITDTQYF. V gene TRBV2 combines with J gene TRBJ2-3; TRBD1 matches at 9 bases. The V gene's germline CDR1 is SNHLY and CDR2 FYNNEI. The CDR3 spans 15 residues. J lost 2 bases, V lost 6 bases, and 6 bases had no gene match.

The J gene is TRBJ1-2, the V gene TRBV3-1 (or the pseudogene TRBV3-2); possibly TRBD1 for D (5 bases). V was pared by 1 base and J by 6 bases, with 27 bases between. Germline CDR1 reads LGHDT; CDR2 reads YNNKEL (reference sequence). The CDR3 consists of 19 residues. The CDR3 DNA reads TGTGCCAGCAGCCAAGTTGGTCTGACAGCCCTGGATCCTCCCGATGGCTACACCTTC. Residues: CASSQVGLTALDPPDGYTF.

To note about this clone: The junction departs from germline at one end; a sequencing error may be responsible. This rearrangement joins TRBV6-7 to TRBJ2-6; perhaps D is TRBD1 or TRBD2 (5 bases each). TRBV6-7 qualifies as an ORF whose function is uncertain. This CDR3 spans 19 amino acids. The CDR3 region is CPTPRGPRGPPSGANVLTF. The CDR3 DNA sequence: TGCCCCACCCCCCGGGGCCCCCGGGGACCCCCCTCTGGGGCCAACGTCCTGACTTTC.

This clone appeared once. CDR3 loop: CASSAGANQPQHF. CDR3 in DNA: TGTGCCAGCAGCGCAGGGGCGAATCAGCCCCAGCATTTT. This rearrangement joins TRBV6-2 or TRBV6-3 to TRBJ1-5; a weak D match, TRBD1 (6 bases). V was pared by 6 bases and J by 4 bases, with 10 bases between. The CDR3 is made up of 13 amino acids. The germline CDR1 and CDR2 sequences are MNHEY and SVGEGT.

CDR3 residues: CASSALAGGVTGELFF. The CDR3 DNA reads as TGTGCCAGCAGCGCACTAGCGGGGGGGGTTACCGGGGAGCTGTTTTTT. The chain recombines TRBV5-4 with TRBJ2-2, with 13 bases lining up with TRBD2. The germline gives CDR1 SGHNT, CDR2 YYREEE (reference sequence). V lost 4 bases and J lost 5; bases outside the gene matches: 5. CDR3 length: 16 residues.

The J gene is TRBJ2-5, the V gene TRBV18; D gene unclear. Trimming removed 1 base at V and 1 base at J, with 10 bases between. Per the germline V gene, CDR1 is KGHSH and CDR2 is LQKENI. CDR3 length equals 15 residues. CDR3 region: CASSPLSQFQETQYF. CDR3 sequence (DNA): TGTGCCAGCTCACCACTATCACAGTTCCAAGAGACCCAGTACTTC.

The J gene is TRBJ2-3, the V gene TRBV5-4, with D tentatively TRBD2 (5 bases). There are 15 residues in the CDR3. Trimming took off 0 bases at V and 0 bases at J, with 8 bases between the two ends. The V gene's germline CDR1 is SGHNT and CDR2 YYREEE (reference sequence). This CDR3 is CASSLEGASTDTQYF. DNA for the CDR3: TGTGCCAGCAGCTTGGAGGGAGCTAGCACAGATACGCAGTATTTT.

The chain links TRBV19 to TRBJ2-3, with TRBD2 matching 9 bases. Trimming at V came to 3 bases and at J to 2 bases, leaving 12 bases not matched to a gene. CDR3 length: 18 amino acids. Germline loops: CDR1 LNHDA, CDR2 SQIVND (reference sequence). CDR3 residues: CASSIPPRLAEITDTQYF. CDR3 DNA: TGTGCCAGTAGTATCCCCCCCCGACTAGCGGAGATCACAGATACGCAGTATTTT.

The rearrangement links TRBV7-9 to TRBJ1-4; D possibly corresponds to TRBD1 (5 bases). The CDR3 runs to 14 residues. V was clipped by 6 bases and J by 5 bases, with 13 bases between them. Germline-derived CDR1 and CDR2 are SEHNR and FQNEAQ (reference sequence). The CDR3 protein is CASSLDTGNEKLFF. DNA of the CDR3: TGTGCCAGCAGTCTGGACACGGGCAATGAAAAACTGTTTTTT.

Only one count was recorded for this clone. The V call is TRBV7-9, the J call TRBJ2-7, with a possible D match to TRBD2 (5 bases). The germline V gene has CDR1 SEHNR and CDR2 FQNEAQ (reference sequence). The CDR3 has 14 residues. The V gene lost 5 bases and the J gene lost 2 bases, with 13 bases spanning the gap. CDR3 nucleotides: TGTGCCAGCAGCCCCAGAGGGAGCACCTACGAGCAGTACTTC. It codes for CASSPRGSTYEQYF. Looking up the rest from reference TRBV7-9 and TRBJ2-7 gives the full variable domain: DTGVSQNPRHKITKRGQNVTFRCDPISEHNRLYWYRQTLGQGPEFLTYFQNEAQLEKSRLLSDRFSAERPKGSFSTLEIQRTEQGDSAMYLCASSPRGSTYEQYFGPGTRLTVT.

J is TRBJ2-7 and V is TRBV30; D is perhaps TRBD2 (6 bases). CDR3 size: 13 residues. The V and J ends lost 4 bases and 6 bases respectively, with 16 bases between them. Looked up from germline, CDR1 is GTSNPN and CDR2 is SVGIG (reference sequence). The CDR3 coding sequence is TGTGCCTGGATGGCCCTCGGAGGGCGCGAGCAGTACTTC. It codes for CAWMALGGREQYF.

This clone showed up just a few times. CDR3 in amino acids: CASTQDRSSDNEQFF. CDR3 DNA sequence: TGTGCCAGTACCCAGGACAGGTCTTCAGACAATGAGCAGTTCTTC. The gene calls are TRBV19 and TRBJ2-1, with TRBD1 identical over 7 bases. The germline CDR1 and CDR2 sequences are LNHDA and SQIVND (reference sequence). The J segment lost 5 bases and the V segment lost 7 bases, leaving 11 bases of the junction unmatched. The CDR3 runs to 15 residues.

This rearrangement joins TRBV28 to TRBJ1-2, with a possible D match to TRBD1 (5 bases). V dropped 3 bases and J dropped 7 bases, with 12 bases sitting between them. In germline, CDR1 is MDHEN, CDR2 SYDVKM. This CDR3 spans 13 amino acids. The CDR3 loop is CASSFVGARGYTF. The CDR3 DNA sequence: TGTGCCAGCAGTTTCGTCGGGGCGCGTGGCTACACCTTC.

This clone was counted once. The rearrangement links TRBV6-5 to TRBJ2-7, with 7 nucleotides matching TRBD1. Trimming took 7 bases from V and 6 from J; bases not matched to a gene: 12. This CDR3 region has 14 residues. CDR1 is MNHEY, CDR2 SVGAGI, per germline. CDR3 in DNA: TGTGCCAGCACAATCGGACAGGAAGGAGGCGAGCAGTACTTC. Its protein product is CASTIGQEGGEQYF.

The chain links TRBV5-1 to TRBJ2-7; 11 nucleotides match TRBD1. J gave up 2 bases and V 4 bases, and 2 bases lay outside the gene matches. The germline gives CDR1 SGHRS, CDR2 YFSETQ. The CDR3 consists of 14 residues. CDR3 sequence reads: CASSTGQGAYEQYF. The CDR3 DNA reads TGCGCCAGCAGCACGGGACAGGGGGCCTACGAGCAGTACTTC.

The chain links TRBV6-5 to TRBJ1-2, with D perhaps matching TRBD1 (6 bases). The CDR3 has 13 residues. V was clipped by 5 bases and J by 3 bases, with 10 bases between them. The V gene's germline CDR1 is MNHEY and CDR2 SVGAGI. CDR3 nucleotides: TGTGCCAGCAGTCTACAGGGTGACTATGGCTACACCTTC. Its translation is CASSLQGDYGYTF.

The chain combines TRBV2 with TRBJ2-7; no clear D. The V gene's germline CDR1 is SNHLY and CDR2 FYNNEI. The V end was cut by 1 base, the J end by 3 bases, with 10 bases between. This CDR3 comprises 14 residues. The CDR3 DNA sequence: TGTGCCAGCAGTGAAGGTCAGGCTATCTACGAGCAGTACTTC. This encodes CASSEGQAIYEQYF.

This chain joins TRBV12-3 or TRBV12-4 and TRBJ2-2, with D uncertain. The CDR3 consists of 13 residues. The ends were cut back, 6 bases at V and 4 bases at J, with 9 bases in the middle. This CDR3 is CASSYRSTGELFF. CDR3 DNA: TGTGCCAGCAGCTACCGGAGCACCGGGGAGCTGTTTTTT.

V usage is TRBV6-5 and J usage is TRBJ1-2; TRBD1 is a possible D gene (5 bases). Trimming took 6 bases from V and 3 from J, leaving 14 bases between them. The CDR3 spans 14 residues. Germline values: CDR1 MNHEY, CDR2 SVGAGI. The CDR3 reads CASRSAGTHYGYTF. CDR3 DNA sequence: TGTGCCAGCAGATCTGCCGGGACCCACTATGGCTACACCTTC.

This clone was found a few times. The chain uses TRBV5-4 and TRBJ2-1; 7 nucleotides agree with TRBD1. The junction had 8 bases not matched to a gene; V was cut back by 0 bases and J by 5 bases. Germline CDR1 SGHNT, CDR2 YYREEE (reference sequence). This CDR3 spans 16 amino acids. The CDR3 DNA reads as TGTGCCAGCAGCTTGGCCCCGGGACAGAACCACAATGAGCAGTTCTTC. Residues: CASSLAPGQNHNEQFF.

This clone occurred a few times. This chain connects TRBV5-1 to TRBJ2-7; TRBD1 matches 11 bases. With 3 bases clipped from V and 7 bases from J, the junction kept 6 bases outside the gene matches. This CDR3 is built from 14 residues. Germline CDR1 and CDR2: SGHRS and YFSETQ. The CDR3 is CASSSGQGAEEQYF. CDR3 in DNA: TGCGCCAGCAGCTCCGGACAGGGGGCGGAAGAGCAGTACTTC.

Note on this clone: The same CDR3 is also encoded by other DNA sequences in this sample. The chain couples TRBV11-2 to TRBJ2-2; D is unclear. V lost 0 bases to trimming and J lost 6 bases, with 5 bases between them. There are 13 residues in the CDR3. Germline values: CDR1 SGHAT, CDR2 FQNNGV. CDR3 in DNA: TGTGCCAGCAGCTTAGATCGTTCCGGGGAGCTGTTTTTT. This encodes CASSLDRSGELFF.

This clone was seen once. The genes are TRBV28 and TRBJ1-6; 9 bases fit TRBD1. With 4 bases clipped from V and 5 bases from J, the junction kept 6 bases outside the gene matches. CDR1 and CDR2 from the germline V gene are MDHEN and SYDVKM. CDR3 length equals 16 residues. In DNA, the CDR3 is TGTGCCAGCAGTTCCATCGACAGGGGGGATAATTCACCCCTCCACTTT. Residues: CASSSIDRGDNSPLHF.

This clone was seen just once. V usage is TRBV10-1 and J usage is TRBJ2-1; D is unclear. The germline V gene has CDR1 WNHNN and CDR2 SYGVQD (reference sequence). This CDR3 region has 11 residues. The V and J ends lost 8 bases and 8 bases respectively, with 10 bases between them. The DNA of the CDR3 is TGCGCCAGCCCCCCCGAGGATGAGCAGTTCTTC. Amino acid sequence: CASPPEDEQFF.

The rearrangement uses TRBV6-1 and TRBJ1-1; D not resolved. Trimming took off 3 bases at V and 7 bases at J, with 18 bases between the two ends. Germline CDR1 MNHNS, CDR2 SASEGT. This CDR3 region has 15 residues. The DNA of the CDR3 is TGTGCCAGCAGTGACAAACCTCGGGGAAAGAATGAAGCTTTCTTT. This codes for CASSDKPRGKNEAFF.

This rearrangement joins TRBV7-9 to TRBJ1-1, with 7 positions matching TRBD1. The CDR3 totals 14 residues. Germline values: CDR1 SEHNR, CDR2 FQNEAQ (reference sequence). Germline trimming cut 5 bases from V and 4 bases from J; bases unmatched to any gene: 7. The CDR3 region has the DNA TGTGCCAGCAGCCCCCCGGGACAGACCACTGAAGCTTTCTTT. Its translation: CASSPPGQTTEAFF.

Worth noting for this clone: The junction shows a germline mismatch at one end, possibly a read error. The V call is TRBV3-1 (or the pseudogene TRBV3-2), the J call TRBJ2-3; D gene uncertain. This CDR3 spans 15 amino acids. Germline V lookup: CDR1 LGHDT, CDR2 YNNKEL (reference sequence). The CDR3 nucleotides are TGTGCCAGCAGCCAAATGCAAGCCAGCATAGATACGCAGTATTTT. Protein sequence: CASSQMQASIDTQYF.

This clone was counted once. The chain couples TRBV3-1 (or the pseudogene TRBV3-2) to TRBJ2-3; 9 bases agree with TRBD2. The J segment lost 7 bases and the V segment lost 1 base, leaving 6 bases of the junction unmatched. Per germline, CDR1 LGHDT and CDR2 YNNKEL (reference sequence). CDR3 length: 15 amino acids. CDR3 bases: TGTGCCAGCAGCCAAGGTGGGACTAGCAGCTATACGCAGTATTTT. Translated, it gives CASSQGGTSSYTQYF.

The CDR3 loop is CASSEEWRSYNEQFF. The CDR3 DNA is TGTGCCAGCAGTGAAGAATGGCGCTCCTACAATGAGCAGTTCTTC. This chain joins TRBV6-1 and TRBJ2-1; D remains unclear. Germline lookup yields CDR1 MNHNS and CDR2 SASEGT. The CDR3 extends over 15 amino acids. V dropped 1 base and J dropped 0 bases, with 7 bases sitting between them.

The rearrangement joins TRBV7-2 to TRBJ2-3; possibly TRBD1 or TRBD2 for D (6 bases each). The V gene lost 10 bases and the J gene lost 2 bases, with 16 bases spanning the gap. The CDR3 runs to 14 residues. Germline values: CDR1 SGHTA, CDR2 FQGNSA. CDR3 amino acids: CATTLSGATDTQYF. Here the CDR3 DNA reads TGTGCCACCACACTTTCGGGGGCCACAGATACGCAGTATTTT.

The chain joins TRBV29-1 to TRBJ1-2; no reliable D call. This CDR3 has 11 amino acids. Germline lookup yields CDR1 SQVTM and CDR2 ANQGSEA. Between the trimmed V and J ends, which lost 0 bases and 12 bases, there was a span of 11 bases. CDR3 sequence reads: CSVEDPGDHTF. CDR3 nucleotides: TGCAGCGTTGAAGACCCCGGCGATCACACCTTC.